Listed below are T cell receptor beta chains from one sample, sequenced in a study of OX40 agonist ivuxolimab in advanced cancers. Repertoires were generated with immunoSEQ multiplex PCR, while TCRdb's copy carries only in-frame clones and drops some. Of tens of thousands of clones listed, about 88% are singletons. Sequencing was performed on CD4+ or CD8+ T cells sorted from blood, taken in a trial of the OX40 agonist ivuxolimab. The receptor set was obtained from an adult with an advanced solid tumor such as melanoma, head and neck, liver or kidney cancer. The CDR3 runs from the conserved cysteine through the conserved F or W. D genes are given only for firm matches. The size entry is marked missing in some rows and otherwise reads once, few, many or a size class.

abundance: NA
j_gene: TRBJ1-1
v_gene: TRBV27
d_gene: NA
CDR3nt: TGTGCCAGCAGCCGAACATCCCCCCTCGGGGACACTGAAGCTTTCTTT
CDR3aa: CASSRTSPLGDTEAFF

abundance: NA
j_gene: TRBJ2-1
v_gene: TRBV15
d_gene: NA
CDR3nt: TGTGCCACCAGCAGAGAAGGGGGACTTTACAATGAGCAGTTCTTC
CDR3aa: CATSREGGLYNEQFF

abundance: NA
j_gene: TRBJ2-7
v_gene: TRBV30
d_gene: NA
CDR3nt: TGTGCCTGGGGTTTGGGGGGTGCCTACGAGCAGTACTTC
CDR3aa: CAWGLGGAYEQYF

abundance: NA
j_gene: TRBJ1-4
v_gene: TRBV5-1
d_gene: NA
CDR3nt: TGCGCCAGCAGCTTGGGGCCAGGTCGTAATGAAAAACTGTTTTTT
CDR3aa: CASSLGPGRNEKLFF

abundance: NA
j_gene: TRBJ2-1
v_gene: TRBV18
d_gene: TRBD2
CDR3nt: TGTGCCAGCTCACCATGGACTAGCGGGAGTAATCACAATGAGCAGTTCTTC
CDR3aa: CASSPWTSGSNHNEQFF

abundance: NA
j_gene: TRBJ2-1
v_gene: TRBV5-1
d_gene: NA
CDR3nt: TGCGCCAGCAGCCCGGTTGGGCTCAGCTCCTACAATGAGCAGTTCTTC
CDR3aa: CASSPVGLSSYNEQFF

abundance: NA
j_gene: TRBJ2-2
v_gene: TRBV9
d_gene: TRBD2
CDR3nt: TGTGCCAGCAGCGCTCGGGGGATCGCTAGCGGGAGGGCGAACACCGGGGAGCTGTTTTTT
CDR3aa: CASSARGIASGRANTGELFF

abundance: NA
j_gene: TRBJ2-5
v_gene: TRBV7-8
d_gene: TRBD2
CDR3nt: TGTGCCAGCAGCTTATTTGCAGCGGGAGGGACATTCCAAGAGACCCAGTACTTC
CDR3aa: CASSLFAAGGTFQETQYF

abundance: NA
j_gene: TRBJ2-3
v_gene: TRBV19
d_gene: TRBD2
CDR3nt: TGTGCCAGTAGTTGGACTAGCGGGACCTACGGTACGCAGTATTTT
CDR3aa: CASSWTSGTYGTQYF

abundance: NA
j_gene: TRBJ1-6
v_gene: TRBV13
d_gene: NA
CDR3nt: TGTGCCAGCAGCTTAGGCCTTCCCAGGGAGAATTCACCCCTCCACTTT
CDR3aa: CASSLGLPRENSPLHF

abundance: once
j_gene: TRBJ2-1
v_gene: TRBV30
d_gene: TRBD2
CDR3nt: TGTGCCTGGTCGCGTCGACTAGCGGGAGATTACTACAATGAGCAGTTCTTC
CDR3aa: CAWSRRLAGDYYNEQFF

abundance: NA
j_gene: TRBJ2-1
v_gene: TRBV27
d_gene: TRBD2
CDR3nt: TGTGCCAGCAGTTTATTTGCTAGCGGGAAGAGGGGAGAGCAGTTCTTC
CDR3aa: CASSLFASGKRGEQFF

abundance: NA
j_gene: TRBJ2-1
v_gene: TRBV4-1
d_gene: TRBD2
CDR3nt: TGCGCCAGCAGCCAAGGACTAGCGGGAGTTTCTTTATACAATGAGCAGTTCTTC
CDR3aa: CASSQGLAGVSLYNEQFF

abundance: NA
j_gene: TRBJ2-1
v_gene: TRBV10-1
d_gene: NA
CDR3nt: TGCGCCAGCAGCCCCCGGTTTTCGCGGGACAGCTCCTACAATGAGCAGTTCTTC
CDR3aa: CASSPRFSRDSSYNEQFF

abundance: NA
j_gene: TRBJ1-1
v_gene: TRBV27
d_gene: NA
CDR3nt: TGTGCCAGCAGTTTACGGCAGACGAACACTGAAGCTTTCTTT
CDR3aa: CASSLRQTNTEAFF

abundance: NA
j_gene: TRBJ2-3
v_gene: TRBV14
d_gene: TRBD2
CDR3nt: TGTGCCAGCAGCGCTGGACTAGCGGGAGATACAGATACGCAGTATTTT
CDR3aa: CASSAGLAGDTDTQYF

abundance: NA
j_gene: TRBJ2-5
v_gene: TRBV5-8
d_gene: TRBD2
CDR3nt: TGTGCCAGCAGCGAAGCAGGGACTAGCGGGCAGTGGATTTGGGAGACCCAGTACTTC
CDR3aa: CASSEAGTSGQWIWETQYF

abundance: NA
j_gene: TRBJ2-2
v_gene: TRBV11-3
d_gene: TRBD2
CDR3nt: TGTGCCAGCAGCTTAGACGGGACTAGCTCAGGCGGGGAGCTGTTTTTT
CDR3aa: CASSLDGTSSGGELFF